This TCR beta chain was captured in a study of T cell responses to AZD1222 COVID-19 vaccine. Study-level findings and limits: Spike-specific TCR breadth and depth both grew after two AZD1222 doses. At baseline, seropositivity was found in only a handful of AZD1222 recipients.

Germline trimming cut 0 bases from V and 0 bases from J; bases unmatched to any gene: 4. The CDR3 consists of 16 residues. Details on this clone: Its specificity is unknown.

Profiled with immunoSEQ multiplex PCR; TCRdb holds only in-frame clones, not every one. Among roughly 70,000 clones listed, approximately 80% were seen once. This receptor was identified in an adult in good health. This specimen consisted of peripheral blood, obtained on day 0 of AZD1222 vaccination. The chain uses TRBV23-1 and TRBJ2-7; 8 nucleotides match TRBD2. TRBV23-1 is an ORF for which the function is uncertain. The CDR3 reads CASSQSERGCSYEQYF. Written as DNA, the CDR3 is TGCGCCAGCAGTCAATCGGAGCGGGGGTGCTCCTACGAGCAGTACTTC.